The clone carrying this TCR beta chain was seen repeatedly, ten times or more. The sample originates from a study of regulatory T cells in long-lasting Graves disease. Per germline, CDR1 LNHDA and CDR2 SQIVND (reference sequence). Trimming removed 7 bases at V and 5 bases at J, with 14 bases between. The CDR3 runs 13 residues. To make TCR beta libraries, researchers used iRepertoire HTBI primers and Arm-PCR of CDR3 regions. Authors' analysis steps: Samples collectively showed 62 TRBV and 11 to 15 TRBJ segments. One entry per CDR3 protein results from TCRdb running MiXCR on the multiplex PCR reads. These V and J calls rely on TCRdb rather than the paper's analysis. Altogether some 250,000 distinct CDR3 sequences are present, around 18% being singletons, with the ten largest covering roughly 15%. Stated time point: newly diagnosed GD, antithyroid drugs for less than 3 months. PBMC-extracted RNA yielded the TCR library.

This sample also appeared in a second study, on T cells in Graves' hyperthyroidism and ophthalmopathy. As that report states: Subjects aged 18 to 65 presented with newly diagnosed hyperthyroidism of less than 2 months' duration. A model built on 13 V-J features separated ophthalmopathy from stable hyperthyroidism.

This rearrangement joins TRBV19 to TRBJ1-2, with a weak D call TRBD1 (5 bases). This material consisted of peripheral blood mononuclear cells (PBMCs), taken at new diagnosis, from a patient treated with antithyroid drugs. The clonotype originates from a young woman with Graves disease. The CDR3 coding sequence is TGTGCCAGTACCCTAAGAGGGGATTATGGCTACACCTTC. Protein sequence: CASTLRGDYGYTF. Combining the CDR3 with reference TRBV19 and TRBJ1-2 gives the whole variable domain DGGITQSPKYLFRKEGQNVTLSCEQNLNHDAMYWYRQDPGQGLRLIYYSQIVNDFQKGDIAEGYSVSREKKESFPLTVTSAQKNPTAFYLCASTLRGDYGYTFGSGTRLTVV.